This T cell receptor (beta chain) was identified during a study of T cell responses to AZD1222 COVID-19 vaccine. Using immunoSEQ multiplex PCR, the repertoire was profiled, and TCRdb retains in-frame clones only, with some absent. Counted here are about 120,000 clones, roughly nine tenths occurring once; the ten biggest clones make up approximately 4.9%. Study-level findings and limits: Donors were chiefly white British, with a greater number of females, and clonal diversity was perhaps underestimated.

In germline, CDR1 is SGHVS, CDR2 FQNEAQ. CDR3 length: 17 residues. V was clipped by 8 bases and J by 0 bases, with 22 bases between them. Of note for this clone: Its antigen remains unidentified.

Sequencing used peripheral blood, obtained on day 0 of AZD1222 vaccination. The chain uses TRBV7-8 and TRBJ1-1; D is unresolved. This receptor was taken from an adult in good health. Here the CDR3 DNA reads TGTGCCAGCGACGCGCTACGGACGAAAAAAATGAACACTGAAGCTTTCTTT. This gives the protein CASDALRTKKMNTEAFF.